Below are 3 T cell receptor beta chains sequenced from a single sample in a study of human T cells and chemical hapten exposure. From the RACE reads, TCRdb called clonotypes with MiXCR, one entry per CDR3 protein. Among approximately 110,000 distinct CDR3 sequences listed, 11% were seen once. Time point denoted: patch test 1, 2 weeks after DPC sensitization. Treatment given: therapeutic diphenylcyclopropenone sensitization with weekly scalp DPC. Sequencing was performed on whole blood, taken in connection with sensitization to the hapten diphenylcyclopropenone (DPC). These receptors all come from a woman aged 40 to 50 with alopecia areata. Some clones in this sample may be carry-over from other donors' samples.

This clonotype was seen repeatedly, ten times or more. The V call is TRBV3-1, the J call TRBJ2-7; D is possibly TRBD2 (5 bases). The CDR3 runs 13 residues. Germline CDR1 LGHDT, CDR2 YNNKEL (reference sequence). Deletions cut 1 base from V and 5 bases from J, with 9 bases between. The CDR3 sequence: CASSQVRGNEQYF. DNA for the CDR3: TGTGCCAGCAGCCAAGTACGGGGAAACGAGCAGTACTTC.

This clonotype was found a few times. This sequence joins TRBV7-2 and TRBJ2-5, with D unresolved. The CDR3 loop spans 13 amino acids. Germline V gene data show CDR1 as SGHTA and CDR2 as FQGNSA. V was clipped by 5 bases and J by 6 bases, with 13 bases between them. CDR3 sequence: CASSREPGQTQYF. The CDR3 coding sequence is TGTGCCAGCAGCCGAGAACCGGGTCAGACCCAGTACTTC.

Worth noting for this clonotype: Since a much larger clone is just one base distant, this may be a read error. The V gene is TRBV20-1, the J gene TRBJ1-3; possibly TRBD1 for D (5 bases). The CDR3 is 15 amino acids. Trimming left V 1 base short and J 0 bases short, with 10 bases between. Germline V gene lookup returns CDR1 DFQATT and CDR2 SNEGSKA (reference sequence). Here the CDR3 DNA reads TGCAGTGCTAGAGGTGGGGCAGGCTCTGGAAACACCATATATTTT. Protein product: CSARGGAGSGNTIYF.